Given below is one T cell receptor beta chain in context. The data belong to a study of T cell changes during pregnancy in multiple sclerosis. The protocol was immunoSEQ multiplex PCR, while the TCRdb copy is restricted to in-frame clones and leaves out a portion. The table has tens of thousands of clones, about 90% seen once. CDR3 length: 15 amino acids. Trimming took off 2 bases at V and 0 bases at J, with 11 bases between the two ends. The source material was peripheral blood, sampled in the third trimester of pregnancy. The chain uses TRBV5-3 and TRBJ1-1; possibly TRBD1 for D (5 bases). TRBV5-3 falls under the ORF class, with uncertain function. This TCR came from a female donor in good health, enrolled as a control in a pregnancy study. CDR3 sequence: CARSFCRVMNTEAFF. CDR3 nucleotide sequence: TGTGCCAGAAGCTTCTGCAGGGTTATGAACACTGAAGCTTTCTTT.